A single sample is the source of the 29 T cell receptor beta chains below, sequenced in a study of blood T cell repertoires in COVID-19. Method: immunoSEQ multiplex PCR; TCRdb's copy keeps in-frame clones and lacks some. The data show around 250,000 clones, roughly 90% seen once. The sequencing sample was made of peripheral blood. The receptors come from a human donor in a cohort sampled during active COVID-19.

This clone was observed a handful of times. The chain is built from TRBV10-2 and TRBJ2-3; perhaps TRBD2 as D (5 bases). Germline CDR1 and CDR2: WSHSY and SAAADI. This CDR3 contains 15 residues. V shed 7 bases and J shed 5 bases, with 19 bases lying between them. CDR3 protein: CASTLLVPARDTQYF. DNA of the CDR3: TGCGCCAGCACGCTACTAGTACCCGCCCGAGATACGCAGTATTTT.

This CDR3 is CASSDLQGVGTEAFF. CDR3 DNA sequence: TGTGCCAGCAGTGACCTTCAGGGGGTGGGCACTGAAGCTTTCTTT. This chain uses TRBV6-1 with TRBJ1-1; TRBD1 matches 7 bases. CDR1 MNHNS and CDR2 SASEGT come from the germline V gene. Losses at the gene ends were 3 bases for V and 4 bases for J; bases not matched to a gene: 8. This CDR3 is built from 15 residues.

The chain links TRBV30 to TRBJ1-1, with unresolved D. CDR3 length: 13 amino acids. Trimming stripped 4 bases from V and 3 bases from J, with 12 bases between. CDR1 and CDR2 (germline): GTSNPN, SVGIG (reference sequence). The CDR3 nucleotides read TGTGCCTGGAAGCATGGTTTTGACACTGAAGCTTTCTTT. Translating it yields CAWKHGFDTEAFF.

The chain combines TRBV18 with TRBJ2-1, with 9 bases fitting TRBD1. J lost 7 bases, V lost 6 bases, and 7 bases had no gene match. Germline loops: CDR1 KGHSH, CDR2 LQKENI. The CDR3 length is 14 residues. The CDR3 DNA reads TGTGCCAGCTCGTTCCGACAGGGGGGGAATGAGCAGTTCTTC. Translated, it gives CASSFRQGGNEQFF.

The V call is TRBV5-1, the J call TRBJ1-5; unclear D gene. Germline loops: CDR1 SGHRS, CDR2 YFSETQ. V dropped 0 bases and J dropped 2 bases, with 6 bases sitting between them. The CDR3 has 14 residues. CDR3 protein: CASSLVPGNQPQHF. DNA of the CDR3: TGCGCCAGCAGCTTGGTCCCGGGCAATCAGCCCCAGCATTTT.

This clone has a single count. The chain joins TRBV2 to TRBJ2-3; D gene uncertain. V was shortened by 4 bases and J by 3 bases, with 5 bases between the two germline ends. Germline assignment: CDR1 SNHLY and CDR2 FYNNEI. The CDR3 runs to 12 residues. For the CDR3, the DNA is TGTGCCAGCAGTGTACGGACAGATACGCAGTATTTT. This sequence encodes CASSVRTDTQYF.

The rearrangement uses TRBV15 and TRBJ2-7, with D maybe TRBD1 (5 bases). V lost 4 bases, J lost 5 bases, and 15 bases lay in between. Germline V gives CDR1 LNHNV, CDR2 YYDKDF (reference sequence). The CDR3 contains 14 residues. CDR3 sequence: CATSTPGAGDEQYF. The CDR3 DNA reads TGTGCCACCAGCACCCCTGGGGCCGGCGACGAGCAGTACTTC.

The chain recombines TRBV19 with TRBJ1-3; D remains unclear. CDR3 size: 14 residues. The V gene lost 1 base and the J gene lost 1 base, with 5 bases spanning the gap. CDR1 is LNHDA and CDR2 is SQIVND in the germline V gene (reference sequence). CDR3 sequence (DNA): TGTGCCAGTAGTATAGGAGGGTCTGGAAACACCATATATTTT. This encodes CASSIGGSGNTIYF. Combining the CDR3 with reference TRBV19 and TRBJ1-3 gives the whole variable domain DGGITQSPKYLFRKEGQNVTLSCEQNLNHDAMYWYRQDPGQGLRLIYYSQIVNDFQKGDIAEGYSVSREKKESFPLTVTSAQKNPTAFYLCASSIGGSGNTIYFGEGSWLTVV.

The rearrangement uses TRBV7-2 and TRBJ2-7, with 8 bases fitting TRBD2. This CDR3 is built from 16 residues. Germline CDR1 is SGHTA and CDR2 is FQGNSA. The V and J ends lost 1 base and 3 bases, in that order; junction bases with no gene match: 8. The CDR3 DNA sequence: TGTGCCAGCAGCTTAGTGTCGGGAGGGACTAACTACGAGCAGTACTTC. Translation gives CASSLVSGGTNYEQYF. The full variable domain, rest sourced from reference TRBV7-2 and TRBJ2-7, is GAGVSQSPSNKVTEKGKDVELRCDPISGHTALYWYRQSLGQGLEFLIYFQGNSAPDKSGLPSDRFSAERTGGSVSTLTIQRTQQEDSAVYLCASSLVSGGTNYEQYFGPGTRLTVT.

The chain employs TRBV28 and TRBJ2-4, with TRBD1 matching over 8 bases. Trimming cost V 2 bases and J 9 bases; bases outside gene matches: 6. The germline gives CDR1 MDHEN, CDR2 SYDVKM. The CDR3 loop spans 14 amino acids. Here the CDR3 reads CASSLTQGGTIQYF. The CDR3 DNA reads TGTGCCAGCAGTTTAACACAGGGGGGCACCATTCAGTACTTC.

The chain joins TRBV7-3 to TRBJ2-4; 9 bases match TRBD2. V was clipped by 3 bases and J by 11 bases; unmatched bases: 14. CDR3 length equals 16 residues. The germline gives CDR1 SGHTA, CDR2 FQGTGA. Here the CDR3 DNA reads TGTGCCAGCAGCTTTCAGGGACTAGCAAACGGACCTCTTCAGTACTTC. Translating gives CASSFQGLANGPLQYF.

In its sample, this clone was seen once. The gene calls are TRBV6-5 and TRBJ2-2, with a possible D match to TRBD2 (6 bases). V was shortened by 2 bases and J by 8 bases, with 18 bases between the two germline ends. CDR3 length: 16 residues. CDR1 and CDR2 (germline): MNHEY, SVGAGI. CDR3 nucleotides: TGTGCCAGCAGTTACGTGGGCTACCCCGGGAGTGGGGAGCTGTTTTTT. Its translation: CASSYVGYPGSGELFF.

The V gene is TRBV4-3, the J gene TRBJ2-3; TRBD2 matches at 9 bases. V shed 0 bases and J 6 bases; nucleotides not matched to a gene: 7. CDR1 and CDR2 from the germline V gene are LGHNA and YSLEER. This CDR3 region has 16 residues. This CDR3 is CASSQESGRITDTQYF. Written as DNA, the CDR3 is TGCGCCAGCAGCCAAGAAAGCGGGAGGATCACTGATACGCAGTATTTT.

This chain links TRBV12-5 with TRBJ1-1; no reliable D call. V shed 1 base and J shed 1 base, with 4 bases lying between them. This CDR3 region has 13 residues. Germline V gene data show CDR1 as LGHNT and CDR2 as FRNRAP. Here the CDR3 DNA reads TGTGCTAGTGGTTTGGGCGCGAACACTGAAGCTTTCTTT. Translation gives CASGLGANTEAFF.

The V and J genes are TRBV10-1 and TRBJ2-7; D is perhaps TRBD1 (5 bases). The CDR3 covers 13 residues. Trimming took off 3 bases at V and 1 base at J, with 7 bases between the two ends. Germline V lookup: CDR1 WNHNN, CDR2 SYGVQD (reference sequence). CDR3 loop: CASSDPGSYEQYF. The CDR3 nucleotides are TGCGCCAGCAGTGATCCAGGGTCCTACGAGCAGTACTTC.

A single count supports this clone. CDR3 nucleotide sequence: TGTGCCAGCAGCTTGAAACCGGGACAGATGAACACTGAAGCTTTCTTT. As protein: CASSLKPGQMNTEAFF. V is TRBV5-6 and J is TRBJ1-1, with 7 bases fitting TRBD1. The trim removed 1 base at V and 0 bases at J, leaving 6 bases unmatched. Germline V lookup: CDR1 SGHDT, CDR2 YYEEEE. The CDR3 consists of 16 residues.

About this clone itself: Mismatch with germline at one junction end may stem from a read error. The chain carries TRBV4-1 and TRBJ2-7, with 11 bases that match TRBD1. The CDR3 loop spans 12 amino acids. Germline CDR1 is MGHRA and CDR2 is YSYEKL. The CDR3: CASSSRTGGKNF. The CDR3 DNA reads TGCGCCAGCAGCTCCCGGACAGGGGGCAAGAACTTC.

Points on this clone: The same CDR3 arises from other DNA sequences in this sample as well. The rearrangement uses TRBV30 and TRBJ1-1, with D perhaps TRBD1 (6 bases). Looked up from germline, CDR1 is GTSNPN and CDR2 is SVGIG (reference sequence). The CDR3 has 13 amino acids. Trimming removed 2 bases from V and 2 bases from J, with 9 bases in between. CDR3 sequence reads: CAWSRDINTEAFF. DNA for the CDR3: TGTGCCTGGAGTCGGGACATTAACACTGAAGCTTTCTTT. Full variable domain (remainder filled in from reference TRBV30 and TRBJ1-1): SQTIHQWPATLVQPVGSPLSLECTVEGTSNPNLYWYRQAAGRGLQLLFYSVGIGQISSEVPQNLSASRPQDRQFILSSKKLLLSDSGFYLCAWSRDINTEAFFGQGTRLTVV.

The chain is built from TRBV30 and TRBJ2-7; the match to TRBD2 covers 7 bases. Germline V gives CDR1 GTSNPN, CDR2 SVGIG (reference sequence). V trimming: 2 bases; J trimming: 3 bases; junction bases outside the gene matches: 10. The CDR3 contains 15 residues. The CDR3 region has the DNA TGTGCCTGGAGTACAGGTGGGGGAGGGAACTACGAGCAGTACTTC. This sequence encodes CAWSTGGGGNYEQYF.

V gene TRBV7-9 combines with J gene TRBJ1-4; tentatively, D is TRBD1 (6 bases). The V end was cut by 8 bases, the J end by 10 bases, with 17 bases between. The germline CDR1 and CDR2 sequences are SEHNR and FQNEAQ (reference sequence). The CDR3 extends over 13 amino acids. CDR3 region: CASGDTEGGKLFF. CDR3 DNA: TGTGCCAGCGGGGACACCGAAGGCGGAAAACTGTTTTTT.

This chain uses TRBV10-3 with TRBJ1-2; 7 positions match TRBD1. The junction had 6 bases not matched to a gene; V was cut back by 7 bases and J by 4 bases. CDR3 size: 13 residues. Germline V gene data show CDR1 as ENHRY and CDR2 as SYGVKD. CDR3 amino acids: CAITPDRFYGYTF. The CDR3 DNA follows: TGTGCCATCACCCCGGACAGGTTCTATGGCTACACCTTC.

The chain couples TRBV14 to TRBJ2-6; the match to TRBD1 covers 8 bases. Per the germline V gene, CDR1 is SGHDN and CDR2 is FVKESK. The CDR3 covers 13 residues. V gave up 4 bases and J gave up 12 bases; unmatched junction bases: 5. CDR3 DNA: TGTGCCAGCAGCCCGTCGGGGACAGGCGTCCTGACTTTC. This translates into CASSPSGTGVLTF. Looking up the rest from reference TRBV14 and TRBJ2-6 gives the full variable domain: EAGVTQFPSHSVIEKGQTVTLRCDPISGHDNLYWYRRVMGKEIKFLLHFVKESKQDESGMPNNRFLAERTGGTYSTLKVQPAELEDSGVYFCASSPSGTGVLTFGAGSRLTVL.

Here the CDR3 reads CASSLTGTGGGEQYF. DNA of the CDR3: TGTGCCAGCAGTTTAACCGGGACAGGGGGCGGCGAGCAGTACTTC. The chain joins TRBV28 to TRBJ2-7, with 12 bases fitting TRBD1. The V and J ends lost 2 bases and 6 bases, in that order; junction bases with no gene match: 5. Per the germline V gene, CDR1 is MDHEN and CDR2 is SYDVKM. The CDR3 extends over 15 amino acids.

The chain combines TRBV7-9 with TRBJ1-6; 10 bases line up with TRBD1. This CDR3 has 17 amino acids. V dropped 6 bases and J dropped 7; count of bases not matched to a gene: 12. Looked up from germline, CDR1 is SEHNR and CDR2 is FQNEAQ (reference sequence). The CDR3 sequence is CASRDHRDRGLNSPLHF. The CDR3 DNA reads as TGTGCCAGCAGGGATCATCGGGACAGGGGTTTGAATTCACCCCTCCACTTT.

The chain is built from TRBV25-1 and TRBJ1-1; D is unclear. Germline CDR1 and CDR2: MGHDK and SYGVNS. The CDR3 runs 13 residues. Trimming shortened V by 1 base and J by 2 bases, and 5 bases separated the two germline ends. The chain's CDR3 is CASSESVNTEAFF. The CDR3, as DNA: TGTGCCAGCAGTGAATCCGTTAACACTGAAGCTTTCTTT. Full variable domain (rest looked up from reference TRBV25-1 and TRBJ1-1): EADIYQTPRYLVIGTGKKITLECSQTMGHDKMYWYQQDPGMELHLIHYSYGVNSTEKGDLSSESTVSRIRTEHFPLTLESARPSHTSQYLCASSESVNTEAFFGQGTRLTVV.

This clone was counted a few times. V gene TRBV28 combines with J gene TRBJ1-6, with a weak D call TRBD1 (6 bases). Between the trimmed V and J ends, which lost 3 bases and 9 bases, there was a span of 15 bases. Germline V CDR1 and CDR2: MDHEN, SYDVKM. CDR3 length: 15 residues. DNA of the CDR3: TGTGCCAGCAGTTTTGGACAGCGATTGAGTTCACCCCTCCACTTT. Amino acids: CASSFGQRLSSPLHF.

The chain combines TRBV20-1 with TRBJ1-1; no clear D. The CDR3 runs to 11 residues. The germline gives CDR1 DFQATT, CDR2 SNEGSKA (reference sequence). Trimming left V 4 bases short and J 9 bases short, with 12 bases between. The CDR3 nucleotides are TGCAGTGCTACCCCCGGGGAGAAAGCTTTCTTT. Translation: CSATPGEKAFF.

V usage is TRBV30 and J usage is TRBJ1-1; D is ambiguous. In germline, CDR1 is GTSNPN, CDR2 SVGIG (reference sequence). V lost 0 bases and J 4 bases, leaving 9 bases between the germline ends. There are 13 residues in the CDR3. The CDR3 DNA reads TGTGCCTGGAGTGTAGGTTGGAGCACTGAAGCTTTCTTT. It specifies CAWSVGWSTEAFF.

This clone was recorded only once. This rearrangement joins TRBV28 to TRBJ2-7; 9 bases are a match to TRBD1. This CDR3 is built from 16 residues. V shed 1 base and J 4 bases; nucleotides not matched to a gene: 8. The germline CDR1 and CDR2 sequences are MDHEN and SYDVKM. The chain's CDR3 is CASSLSGTGKDYEQYF. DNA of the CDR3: TGTGCCAGCAGTTTATCCGGGACAGGGAAAGATTACGAGCAGTACTTC.